This T cell receptor (beta chain) was sequenced during a study of blood T cell repertoires in COVID-19. This clone was seen just once. The protocol was immunoSEQ multiplex PCR, while the TCRdb copy is restricted to in-frame clones and leaves out a portion. The table shows 95,000 to 100,000 clones, with 85% to 95% occurring only once. Source material: peripheral blood. The clonotype was recovered from a man between 50 and 59 years old with active COVID-19.

CDR3 DNA sequence: TGTGCCAGCAGCCCTCGGGCAGGACAAGGCACCGGGGAGCTGTTTTTT. This translates into CASSPRAGQGTGELFF. This sequence joins TRBV3-1 (or the pseudogene TRBV3-2) and TRBJ2-2; TRBD1 might be the D (5 bases). The CDR3 is 16 amino acids. Between the trimmed V and J ends, which lost 4 bases and 4 bases, there was a span of 16 bases. Germline values: CDR1 LGHDT, CDR2 YNNKEL (reference sequence).